These T cell receptor beta chains were read from a single sample in a study of cytomegalovirus exposure and HLA in healthy donors. The repertoire was sequenced with immunoSEQ multiplex PCR; TCRdb's copy has only in-frame clones and lacks some. The sample has over 150,000 clones, approximately 67% seen once. The sequenced material came from PBMCs. The source of these receptors is a woman aged 18-30 years in good health and CMV-seropositive. CDR3s include the opening cysteine and the closing phenylalanine or tryptophan. Expanded clones get a size class; other rows say once, few or many, or leave the size out.

v_gene	abundance	j_gene	len	CDR3aa
TRBV9	few	TRBJ1-3	15	CASSGFGGNGNTIYF
TRBV27	.	TRBJ2-7	15	CASSSSLFYSYEQYF
TRBV25-1	.	TRBJ1-1	16	CASSETGTLMNTEAFF
TRBV10-3	.	TRBJ1-1	12	CAIEAYSGEAFF
TRBV2	.	TRBJ1-2	14	CASSSRTWDYGYTF
TRBV2	few	TRBJ2-1	17	CASNLEVGLAGSDEQFF
TRBV29-1	.	.	15	CSAQQGAENSYEQYF
TRBV19	.	TRBJ1-2	13	CASSISGNYGYTF
TRBV7-9	.	TRBJ1-2	16	CASSLAAGGGLYGYTF
TRBV10-3	.	TRBJ2-1	15	CAISGGLAGHNEQFF
TRBV7-9	.	TRBJ1-1	15	CASSLERVFNTEAFF
TRBV5-6	.	TRBJ2-3	18	CASSLAPGSEIHTDTQYF
TRBV6-5	.	TRBJ1-1	15	CASIWGQGGNTEAFF
TRBV7-2	.	TRBJ2-7	15	CASSLGLAVSYEQYF
TRBV7-2	.	TRBJ1-6	16	CASSPQGGSYNSPLHF
TRBV5-6	.	TRBJ1-5	15	CASSPGTGLNQPQHF
TRBV19	.	TRBJ2-2	15	CASSQGTRTTGELFF
TRBV13	.	TRBJ2-1	13	CASSLAKLSEQFF
TRBV11-2	.	TRBJ2-7	13	CASSYAQGDEQYF
TRBV10-3	.	TRBJ1-1	14	CAISEGQRNTEAFF
TRBV5-6	.	TRBJ2-3	15	CASSLPGTGTDTQYF